The 14 T cell receptor beta chains below were found in one sample sequenced in a study of blood T cell repertoires in COVID-19. Using immunoSEQ multiplex PCR, the repertoire was profiled, and TCRdb retains in-frame clones only, with some absent. The sample shows about 380,000 clones, 90% of them seen only once. Sequencing input: peripheral blood. The receptors were sampled from a man between 18 and 35 years old with active or convalescent COVID-19.

The J gene is TRBJ2-1, the V gene TRBV4-1; TRBD2 matches at 9 bases. This CDR3 contains 14 residues. V lost 5 bases and J lost 7; bases outside the gene matches: 6. Looked up from germline, CDR1 is MGHRA and CDR2 is YSYEKL. The CDR3 nucleotides read TGCGCCAGCAGCTCCTTAGCGGGGGAGAATGAGCAGTTCTTC. The encoded protein is CASSSLAGENEQFF.

This chain uses TRBV7-8 with TRBJ2-7, with 9 bases identical to TRBD1. The CDR3 covers 18 residues. The germline V gene has CDR1 SGHVS and CDR2 FQNEAQ. The junction had 13 bases not matched to a gene; V was cut back by 1 base and J by 3 bases. This CDR3 reads CASSLVSWTGTGRYEQYF. Here the CDR3 DNA reads TGTGCCAGCAGCTTAGTCTCATGGACCGGGACAGGGCGCTACGAGCAGTACTTC.

The chain carries TRBV6-5 and TRBJ2-1; 7 bases map to TRBD2. Germline CDR1 reads MNHEY; CDR2 reads SVGAGI. The CDR3 consists of 15 residues. Trimming took 7 bases from V and 7 from J; bases not matched to a gene: 13. The CDR3 nucleotides read TGTGCCAGCACACCGACTAGTTTGGGGGGGAATGAGCAGTTCTTC. This sequence encodes CASTPTSLGGNEQFF.

The V and J genes are TRBV3-1 (or the pseudogene TRBV3-2) and TRBJ2-2; 10 nucleotides align to TRBD2. The V gene's germline CDR1 is LGHDT and CDR2 YNNKEL (reference sequence). The CDR3 covers 19 residues. Germline trimming cut 7 bases from V and 5 bases from J; bases unmatched to any gene: 19. CDR3: CASTHLRIAGGLGTGELFF. The CDR3 DNA reads TGTGCCAGCACCCATCTCAGGATAGCGGGAGGTTTGGGAACCGGGGAGCTGTTTTTT.

This clone has a handful of counts. The chain recombines TRBV11-2 with TRBJ2-7, with a possible D match to TRBD1 (5 bases). The V end was cut by 7 bases, the J end by 6 bases, with 13 bases between. The CDR3 runs 12 residues. Germline CDR1 is SGHAT and CDR2 is FQNNGV. The CDR3, as DNA: TGTGCCAGCACCGACCCAGGGATCGAGCAGTACTTC. Its translation: CASTDPGIEQYF.

The V gene is TRBV7-3, the J gene TRBJ2-3; 8 bases are shared with TRBD2. J was trimmed by 1 base and V by 4 bases; bases with no gene match: 13. This CDR3 comprises 18 residues. Germline V gene sequence: CDR1 SGHTA, CDR2 FQGTGA. In DNA form, the CDR3 reads TGTGCCAGCAGCTCAACCCCTCCTAGCGGGTTCGGCACAGATACGCAGTATTTT. It is translated as CASSSTPPSGFGTDTQYF.

The chain couples TRBV5-1 to TRBJ1-1; D gene unclear. The germline V gene has CDR1 SGHRS and CDR2 YFSETQ. V lost 0 bases to trimming and J lost 1 base, with 7 bases between them. The CDR3 is made up of 14 amino acids. This CDR3 reads CASSLDTKNTEAFF. The CDR3 nucleotides read TGCGCCAGCAGCTTGGACACCAAGAACACTGAAGCTTTCTTT. The full variable domain, with the rest looked up from reference TRBV5-1 and TRBJ1-1, is KAGVTQTPRYLIKTRGQQVTLSCSPISGHRSVSWYQQTPGQGLQFLFEYFSETQRNKGNFPGRFSGRQFSNSRSEMNVSTLELGDSALYLCASSLDTKNTEAFFGQGTRLTVV.

The genes are TRBV27 and TRBJ1-2; 9 positions match TRBD1. The CDR3 runs 15 residues. With V trimmed by 5 bases and J by 2 bases, 6 bases remained unmatched. The germline V gene has CDR1 MNHEY and CDR2 SMNVEV (reference sequence). The CDR3 here is CASSPKGQGNYGYTF. CDR3 nucleotides: TGTGCCAGCAGTCCGAAAGGACAGGGGAACTATGGCTACACCTTC.

The chain joins TRBV28 to TRBJ1-4, with 7 positions matching TRBD1. This CDR3 has 15 residues. V was pared by 1 base and J by 5 bases, with 4 bases of the junction left unmatched. The V gene's germline CDR1 is MDHEN and CDR2 SYDVKM. The chain's CDR3 is CASSLSGQLNEKLFF. As DNA, the CDR3 is TGTGCCAGCAGTTTATCGGGACAGTTAAATGAAAAACTGTTTTTT. The whole variable domain, remainder taken from reference TRBV28 and TRBJ1-4, is DVKVTQSSRYLVKRTGEKVFLECVQDMDHENMFWYRQDPGLGLRLIYFSYDVKMKEKGDIPEGYSVSREKKERFSLILESASTNQTSMYLCASSLSGQLNEKLFFGSGTQLSVL.

The rearrangement joins TRBV9 to TRBJ2-2; 10 nucleotides line up with TRBD1. Germline V CDR1 and CDR2: SGDLS, YYNGEE. The CDR3 consists of 15 residues. With 4 bases clipped from V and 7 bases from J, the junction kept 7 bases outside the gene matches. The CDR3 loop is CASSTRTGGHGELFF. The CDR3 DNA sequence: TGTGCCAGCAGCACCAGGACAGGGGGTCACGGGGAGCTGTTTTTT.

The chain joins TRBV18 to TRBJ1-4; 8 bases fit TRBD1. Germline CDR1 reads KGHSH; CDR2 reads LQKENI. V trimming: 1 base; J trimming: 8 bases; junction bases outside the gene matches: 12. CDR3 length equals 17 residues. CDR3 loop: CASSPLDRGGAGEKLFF. In nucleotides, the CDR3 is TGTGCCAGCTCACCACTCGACAGGGGAGGAGCCGGCGAAAAACTGTTTTTT.

This chain joins TRBV7-6 and TRBJ2-5; maybe TRBD2 (6 bases). CDR1 and CDR2 from the germline V gene are SGHVS and FNYEAQ. CDR3 size: 19 residues. V shed 1 base and J shed 1 base, with 22 bases lying between them. Here the CDR3 reads CASSLETRLASTTQETQYF. The CDR3 bases are TGTGCCAGCAGCTTAGAAACAAGGCTAGCGTCAACCACCCAAGAGACCCAGTACTTC.

Note on this clone: Germline and junction disagree at one end, which may indicate a read error. V is TRBV4-1 and J is TRBJ2-6, with D possibly being TRBD1 (5 bases). The CDR3 consists of 17 residues. Germline V gives CDR1 MGHRA, CDR2 YSYEKL. The CDR3 nucleotides read TGCGCCAGCAGCCAAATCCCAGGAGACAGTGGGGCCAACGTGCTGACTTTC. It specifies CASSQIPGDSGANVLTF.

This sequence joins TRBV14 and TRBJ2-1; 11 positions agree with TRBD1. Germline V lookup: CDR1 SGHDN, CDR2 FVKESK. The CDR3 is 15 residues long. V lost 2 bases, J lost 6 bases, and 3 bases stayed unmatched. This chain's CDR3 is CASSQRGQGGNEQFF. The DNA for the CDR3 is TGTGCCAGCAGCCAACGGGGACAGGGGGGCAATGAGCAGTTCTTC. The entire variable domain, with the rest obtained from reference TRBV14 and TRBJ2-1, is as follows: EAGVTQFPSHSVIEKGQTVTLRCDPISGHDNLYWYRRVMGKEIKFLLHFVKESKQDESGMPNNRFLAERTGGTYSTLKVQPAELEDSGVYFCASSQRGQGGNEQFFGPGTRLTVL.